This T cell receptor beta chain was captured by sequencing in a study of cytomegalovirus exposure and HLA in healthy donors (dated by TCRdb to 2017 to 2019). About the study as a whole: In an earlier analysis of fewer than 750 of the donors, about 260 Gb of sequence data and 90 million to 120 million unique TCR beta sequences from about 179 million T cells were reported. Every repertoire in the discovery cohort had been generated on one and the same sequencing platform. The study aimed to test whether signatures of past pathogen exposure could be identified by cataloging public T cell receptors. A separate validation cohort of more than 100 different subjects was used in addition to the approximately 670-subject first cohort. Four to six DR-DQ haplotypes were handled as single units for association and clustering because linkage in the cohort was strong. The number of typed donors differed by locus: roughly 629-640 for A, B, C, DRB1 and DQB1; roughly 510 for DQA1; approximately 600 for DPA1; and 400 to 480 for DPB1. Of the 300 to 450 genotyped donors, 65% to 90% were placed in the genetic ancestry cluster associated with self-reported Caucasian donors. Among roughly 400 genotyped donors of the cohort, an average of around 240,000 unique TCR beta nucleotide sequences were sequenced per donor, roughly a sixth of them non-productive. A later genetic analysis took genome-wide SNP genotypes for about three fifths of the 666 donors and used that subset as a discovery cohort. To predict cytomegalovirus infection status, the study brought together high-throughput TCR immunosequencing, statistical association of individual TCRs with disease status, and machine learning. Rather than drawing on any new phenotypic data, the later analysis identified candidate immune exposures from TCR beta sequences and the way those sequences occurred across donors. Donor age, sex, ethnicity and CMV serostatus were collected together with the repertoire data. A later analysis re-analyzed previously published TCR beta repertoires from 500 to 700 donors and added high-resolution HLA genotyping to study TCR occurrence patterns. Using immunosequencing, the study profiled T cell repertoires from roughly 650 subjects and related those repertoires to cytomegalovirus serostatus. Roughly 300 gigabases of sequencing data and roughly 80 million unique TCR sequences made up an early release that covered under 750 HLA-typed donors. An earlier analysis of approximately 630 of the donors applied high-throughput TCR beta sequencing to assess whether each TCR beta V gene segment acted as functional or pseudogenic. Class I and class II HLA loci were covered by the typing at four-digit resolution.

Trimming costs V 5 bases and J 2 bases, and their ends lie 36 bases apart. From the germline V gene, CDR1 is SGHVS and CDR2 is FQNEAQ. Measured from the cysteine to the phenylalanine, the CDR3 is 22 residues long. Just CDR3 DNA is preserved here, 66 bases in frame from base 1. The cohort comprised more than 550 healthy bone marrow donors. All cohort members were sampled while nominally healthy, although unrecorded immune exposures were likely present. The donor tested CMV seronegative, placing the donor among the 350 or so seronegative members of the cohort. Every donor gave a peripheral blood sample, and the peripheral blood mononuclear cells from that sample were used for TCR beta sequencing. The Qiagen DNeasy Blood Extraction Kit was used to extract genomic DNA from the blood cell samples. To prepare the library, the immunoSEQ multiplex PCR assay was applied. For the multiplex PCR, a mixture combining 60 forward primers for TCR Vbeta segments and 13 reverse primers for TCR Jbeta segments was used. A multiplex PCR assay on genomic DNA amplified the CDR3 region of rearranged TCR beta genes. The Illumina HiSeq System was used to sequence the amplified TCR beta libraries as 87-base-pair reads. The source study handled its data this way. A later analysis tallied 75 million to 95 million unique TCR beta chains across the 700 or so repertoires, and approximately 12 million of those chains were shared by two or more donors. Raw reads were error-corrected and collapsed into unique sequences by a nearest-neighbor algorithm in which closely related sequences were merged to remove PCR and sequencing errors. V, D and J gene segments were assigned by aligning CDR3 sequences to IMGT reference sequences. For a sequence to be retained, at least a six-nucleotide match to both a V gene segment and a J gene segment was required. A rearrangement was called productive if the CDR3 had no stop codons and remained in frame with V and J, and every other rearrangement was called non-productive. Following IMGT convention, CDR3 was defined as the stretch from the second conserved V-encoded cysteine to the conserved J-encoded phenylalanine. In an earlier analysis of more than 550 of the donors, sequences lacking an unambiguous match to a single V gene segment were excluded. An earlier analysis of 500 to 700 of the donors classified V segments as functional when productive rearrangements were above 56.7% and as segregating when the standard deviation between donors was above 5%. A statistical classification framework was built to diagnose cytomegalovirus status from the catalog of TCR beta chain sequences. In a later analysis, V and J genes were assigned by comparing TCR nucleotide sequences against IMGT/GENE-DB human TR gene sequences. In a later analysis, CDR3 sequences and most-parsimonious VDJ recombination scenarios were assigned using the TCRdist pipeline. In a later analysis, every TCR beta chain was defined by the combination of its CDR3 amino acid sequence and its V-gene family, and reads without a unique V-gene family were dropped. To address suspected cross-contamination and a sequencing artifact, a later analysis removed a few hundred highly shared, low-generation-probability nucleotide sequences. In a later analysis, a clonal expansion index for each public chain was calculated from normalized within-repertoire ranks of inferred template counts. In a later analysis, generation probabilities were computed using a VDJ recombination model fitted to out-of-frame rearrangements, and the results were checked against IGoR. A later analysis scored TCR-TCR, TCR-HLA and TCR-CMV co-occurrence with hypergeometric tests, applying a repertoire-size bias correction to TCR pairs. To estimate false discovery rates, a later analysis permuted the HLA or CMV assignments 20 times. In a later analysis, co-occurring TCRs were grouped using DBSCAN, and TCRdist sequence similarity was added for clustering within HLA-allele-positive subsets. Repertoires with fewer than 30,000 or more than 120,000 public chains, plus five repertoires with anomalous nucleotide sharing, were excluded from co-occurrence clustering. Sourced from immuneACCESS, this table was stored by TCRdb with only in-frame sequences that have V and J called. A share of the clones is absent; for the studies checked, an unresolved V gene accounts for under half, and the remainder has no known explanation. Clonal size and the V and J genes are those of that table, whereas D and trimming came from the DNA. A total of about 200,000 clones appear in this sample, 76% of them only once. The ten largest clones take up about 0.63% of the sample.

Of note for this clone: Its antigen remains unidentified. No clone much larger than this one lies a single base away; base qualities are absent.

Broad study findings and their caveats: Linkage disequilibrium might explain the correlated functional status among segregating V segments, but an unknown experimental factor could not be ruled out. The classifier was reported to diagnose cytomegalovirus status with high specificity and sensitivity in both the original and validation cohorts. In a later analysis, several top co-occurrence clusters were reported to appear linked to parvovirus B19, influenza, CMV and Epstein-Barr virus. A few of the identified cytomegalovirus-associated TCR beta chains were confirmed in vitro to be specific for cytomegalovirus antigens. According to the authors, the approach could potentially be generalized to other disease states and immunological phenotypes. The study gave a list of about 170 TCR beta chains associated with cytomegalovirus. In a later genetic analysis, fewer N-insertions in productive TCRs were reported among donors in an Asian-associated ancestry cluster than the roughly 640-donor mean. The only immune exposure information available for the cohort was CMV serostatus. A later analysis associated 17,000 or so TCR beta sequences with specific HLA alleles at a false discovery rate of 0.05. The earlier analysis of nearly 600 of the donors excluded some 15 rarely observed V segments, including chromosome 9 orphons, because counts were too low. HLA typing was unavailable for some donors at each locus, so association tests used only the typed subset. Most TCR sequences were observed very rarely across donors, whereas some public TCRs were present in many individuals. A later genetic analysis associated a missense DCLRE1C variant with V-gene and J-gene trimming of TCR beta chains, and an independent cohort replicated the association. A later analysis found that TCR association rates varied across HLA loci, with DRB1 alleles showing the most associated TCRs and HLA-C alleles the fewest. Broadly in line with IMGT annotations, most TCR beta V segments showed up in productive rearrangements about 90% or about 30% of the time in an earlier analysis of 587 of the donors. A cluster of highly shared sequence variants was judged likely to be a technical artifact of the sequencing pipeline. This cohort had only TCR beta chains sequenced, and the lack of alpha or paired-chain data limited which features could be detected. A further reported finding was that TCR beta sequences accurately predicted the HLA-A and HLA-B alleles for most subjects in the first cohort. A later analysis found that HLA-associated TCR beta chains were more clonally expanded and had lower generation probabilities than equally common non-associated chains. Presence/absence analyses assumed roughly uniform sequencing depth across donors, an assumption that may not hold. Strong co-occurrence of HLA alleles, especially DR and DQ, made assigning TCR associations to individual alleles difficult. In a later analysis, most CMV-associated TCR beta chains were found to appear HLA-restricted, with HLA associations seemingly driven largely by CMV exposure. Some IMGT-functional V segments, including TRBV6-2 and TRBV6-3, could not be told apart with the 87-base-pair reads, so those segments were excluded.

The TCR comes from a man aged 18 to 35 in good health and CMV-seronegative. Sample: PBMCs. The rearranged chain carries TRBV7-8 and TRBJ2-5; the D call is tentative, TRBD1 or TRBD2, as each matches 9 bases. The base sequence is TGTGCCAGCAGCCCGAACCGGGACAGGGCCTTTTTCGGGACTAGCACACAAGAGACCCAGTACTTC. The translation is CASSPNRDRAFFGTSTQETQYF.